This TCR beta chain stems from a study of cytomegalovirus exposure and HLA in healthy donors. Broader study findings: Many donors carried some public TCRs, although rarity characterized most TCR sequences.

Trimming cost V 3 bases and J 4 bases, with 9 bases left between them. The germline gives CDR1 MNHEY, CDR2 SVGAGI. The CDR3 has 13 residues. TCRdb's copy holds only in-frame clones and misses some; the assay was immunoSEQ multiplex PCR. The data hold approximately 300,000 clones, with roughly 88% observed a single time. This clone was seen a handful of times. Its antigen is not known. The sequenced sample consisted of PBMCs. This clonotype originated in a woman under 30 in good health and CMV-seronegative. The chain links TRBV6-5 to TRBJ2-5; tentatively, D is TRBD2 (5 bases). CDR3 nucleotide sequence: TGTGCCAGCAGTTATTTTCGGGGAGAGACCCAGTACTTC. As protein: CASSYFRGETQYF.